The T cell receptor beta chain under discussion was sequenced for a study of T cell responses to AZD1222 COVID-19 vaccine. Study findings and constraints: None of the repertoires were sampled until the peak T cell response had passed. Possibly, clonal diversity was underestimated; donors were largely white British and included more females.

For this clone: What it recognizes is unknown.

The CDR3 sequence is 15 residues long. V shed 5 bases and J 2 bases; nucleotides not matched to a gene: 5. Germline V gene lookup returns CDR1 MRHNA and CDR2 SNTAGT. The repertoire was sequenced with immunoSEQ multiplex PCR; TCRdb's copy has only in-frame clones and lacks some. The sample contains under 170,000 clones, roughly 90% of which appear only once. The starting material was peripheral blood, obtained 28 days after the second AZD1222 dose. The chain has TRBV6-4 and TRBJ1-1; 10 bases line up with TRBD1. The origin of this receptor is an adult who received the AZD1222 COVID-19 vaccine. CDR3 sequence: CASSKGQGVNTEAFF. The DNA for the CDR3 is TGTGCCAGCAGTAAAGGACAGGGGGTTAACACTGAAGCTTTCTTT.